This T cell receptor (beta chain) was obtained from a study of cytomegalovirus exposure and HLA in healthy donors. Details on this clone: Its target is unknown.

Study outcomes and limitations: The authors reported that TCR beta sequences could predict HLA-A and HLA-B alleles. These predictions were accurate for most subjects in the first cohort. Earlier analysis looked at TCR beta V segments, and most were productive about 87% or about 30% of the time. Using a false discovery rate of 0.05, a later analysis showed that 15,000 to 20,000 TCR beta sequences were associated with HLA alleles.

Use of 60 Vbeta and 13 Jbeta primers characterized the PCR. Assay: immunoSEQ multiplex PCR; the TCRdb copy retains only in-frame clones and omits some. The table records under 60,000 clones, just under 85% of them present only once. The CDR3 spans 14 residues. Germline lookup yields CDR1 MNHEY and CDR2 SVGAGI. The V segment lost 5 bases and the J segment 6 bases; nucleotides outside the gene matches: 7. The TCR was taken from a man aged 50-60 years in good health and CMV-seronegative. The chain joins TRBV6-5 to TRBJ1-5, with 7 nucleotides matching TRBD1. Sequencing was performed on PBMCs. The CDR3 nucleotides read TGTGCCAGCAGTCCGGACAGGAGGGGTCAGCCCCAGCATTTT. Encoded protein: CASSPDRRGQPQHF.